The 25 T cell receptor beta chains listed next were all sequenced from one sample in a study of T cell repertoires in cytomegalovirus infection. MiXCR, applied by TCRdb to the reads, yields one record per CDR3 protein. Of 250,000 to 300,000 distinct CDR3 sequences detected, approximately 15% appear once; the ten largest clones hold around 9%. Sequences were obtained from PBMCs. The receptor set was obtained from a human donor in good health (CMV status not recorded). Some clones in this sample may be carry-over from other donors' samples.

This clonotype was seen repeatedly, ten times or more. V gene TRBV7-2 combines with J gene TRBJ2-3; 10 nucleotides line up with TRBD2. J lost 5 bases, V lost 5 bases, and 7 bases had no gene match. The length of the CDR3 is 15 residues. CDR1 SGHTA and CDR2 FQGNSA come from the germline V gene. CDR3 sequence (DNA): TGTGCCAGCAGCCTGAGCGGGAGGGCCGAAGATACGCAGTATTTT. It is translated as CASSLSGRAEDTQYF.

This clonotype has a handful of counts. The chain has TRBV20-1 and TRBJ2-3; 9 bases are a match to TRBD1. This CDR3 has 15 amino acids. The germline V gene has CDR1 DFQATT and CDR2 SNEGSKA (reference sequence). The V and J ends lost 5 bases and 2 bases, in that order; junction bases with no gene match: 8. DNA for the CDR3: TGCAGTGCTGGCCCCGGGACAGGGCCCACAGATACGCAGTATTTT. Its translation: CSAGPGTGPTDTQYF.

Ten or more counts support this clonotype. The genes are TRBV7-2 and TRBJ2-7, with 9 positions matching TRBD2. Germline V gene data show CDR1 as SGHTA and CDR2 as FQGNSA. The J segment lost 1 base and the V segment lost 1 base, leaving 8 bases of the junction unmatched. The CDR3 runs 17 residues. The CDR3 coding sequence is TGTGCCAGCAGCTTAGGGTCAACTAGCGGGCCGTCCTACGAGCAGTACTTC. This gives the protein CASSLGSTSGPSYEQYF. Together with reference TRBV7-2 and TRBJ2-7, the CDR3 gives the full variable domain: GAGVSQSPSNKVTEKGKDVELRCDPISGHTALYWYRQSLGQGLEFLIYFQGNSAPDKSGLPSDRFSAERTGGSVSTLTIQRTQQEDSAVYLCASSLGSTSGPSYEQYFGPGTRLTVT.

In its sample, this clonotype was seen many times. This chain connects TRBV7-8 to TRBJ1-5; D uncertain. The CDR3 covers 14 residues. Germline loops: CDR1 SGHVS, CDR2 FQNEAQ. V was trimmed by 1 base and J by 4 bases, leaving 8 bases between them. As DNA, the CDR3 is TGTGCCAGCAGCTTAGGTAACCGGAATCAGCCCCAGCATTTT. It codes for CASSLGNRNQPQHF.

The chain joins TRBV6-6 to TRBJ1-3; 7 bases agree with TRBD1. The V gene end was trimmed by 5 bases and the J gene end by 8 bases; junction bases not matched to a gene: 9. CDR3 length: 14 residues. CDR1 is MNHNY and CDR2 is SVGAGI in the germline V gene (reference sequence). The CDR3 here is CASSNRGGGDTIYF. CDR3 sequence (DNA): TGTGCCAGCAGTAACAGGGGTGGAGGGGACACCATATATTTT.

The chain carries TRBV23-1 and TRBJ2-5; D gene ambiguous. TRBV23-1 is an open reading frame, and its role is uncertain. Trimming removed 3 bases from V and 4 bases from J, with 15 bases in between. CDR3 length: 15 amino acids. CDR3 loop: CASSHPVHALETQYF. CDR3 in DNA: TGCGCCAGCAGTCACCCCGTGCATGCACTAGAGACCCAGTACTTC.

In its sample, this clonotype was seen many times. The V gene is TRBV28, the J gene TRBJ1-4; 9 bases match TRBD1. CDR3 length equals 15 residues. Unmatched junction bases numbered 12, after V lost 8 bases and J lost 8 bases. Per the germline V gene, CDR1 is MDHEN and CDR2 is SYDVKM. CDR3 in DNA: TGTGCCAGCGTCACCCGGGACAGGGCGACGGAAAAACTGTTTTTT. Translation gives CASVTRDRATEKLFF.

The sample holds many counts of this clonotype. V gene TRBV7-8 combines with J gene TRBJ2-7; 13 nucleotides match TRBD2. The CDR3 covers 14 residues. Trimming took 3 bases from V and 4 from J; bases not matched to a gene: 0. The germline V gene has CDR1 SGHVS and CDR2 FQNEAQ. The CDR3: CASSLGLAGYEQYF. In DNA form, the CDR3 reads TGTGCCAGCAGCTTGGGACTAGCGGGATACGAGCAGTACTTC. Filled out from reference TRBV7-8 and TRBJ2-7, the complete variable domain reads GAGVSQSPRYKVAKRGQDVALRCDPISGHVSLFWYQQALGQGPEFLTYFQNEAQLDKSGLPSDRFFAERPEGSVSTLKIQRTQQEDSAVYLCASSLGLAGYEQYFGPGTRLTVT.

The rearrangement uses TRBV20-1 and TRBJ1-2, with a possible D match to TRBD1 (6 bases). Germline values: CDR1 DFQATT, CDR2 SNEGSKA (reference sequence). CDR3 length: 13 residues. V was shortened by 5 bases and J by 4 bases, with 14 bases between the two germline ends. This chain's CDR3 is CSAPRTESYGYTF. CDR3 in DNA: TGCAGTGCTCCTCGGACAGAAAGCTATGGCTACACCTTC.

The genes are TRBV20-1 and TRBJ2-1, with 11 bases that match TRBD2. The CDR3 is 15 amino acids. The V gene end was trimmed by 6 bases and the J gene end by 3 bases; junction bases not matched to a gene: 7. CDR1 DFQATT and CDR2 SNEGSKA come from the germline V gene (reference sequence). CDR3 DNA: TGCAGTGCCCACAGACTAGCGGGAAACTACAATGAGCAGTTCTTC. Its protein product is CSAHRLAGNYNEQFF.

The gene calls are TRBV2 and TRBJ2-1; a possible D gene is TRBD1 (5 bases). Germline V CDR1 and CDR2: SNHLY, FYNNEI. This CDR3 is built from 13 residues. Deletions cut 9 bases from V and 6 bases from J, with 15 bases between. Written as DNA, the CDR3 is TGTGCCAGAGGGCCCACCCAGGGCAATGAGCAGTTCTTC. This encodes CARGPTQGNEQFF.

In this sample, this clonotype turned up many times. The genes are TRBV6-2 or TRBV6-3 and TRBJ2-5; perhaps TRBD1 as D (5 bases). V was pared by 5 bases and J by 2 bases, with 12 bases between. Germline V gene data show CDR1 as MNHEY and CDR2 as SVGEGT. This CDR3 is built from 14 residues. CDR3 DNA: TGTGCCAGCAGTACGACAGTGCTACAAGAGACCCAGTACTTC. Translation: CASSTTVLQETQYF.

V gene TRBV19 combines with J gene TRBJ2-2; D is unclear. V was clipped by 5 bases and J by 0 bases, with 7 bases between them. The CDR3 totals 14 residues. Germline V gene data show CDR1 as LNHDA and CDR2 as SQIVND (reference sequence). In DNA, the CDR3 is TGTGCCAGTAGTTCGAGCGCGAACACCGGGGAGCTGTTTTTT. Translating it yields CASSSSANTGELFF. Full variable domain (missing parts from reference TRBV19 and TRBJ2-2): DGGITQSPKYLFRKEGQNVTLSCEQNLNHDAMYWYRQDPGQGLRLIYYSQIVNDFQKGDIAEGYSVSREKKESFPLTVTSAQKNPTAFYLCASSSSANTGELFFGEGSRLTVL.

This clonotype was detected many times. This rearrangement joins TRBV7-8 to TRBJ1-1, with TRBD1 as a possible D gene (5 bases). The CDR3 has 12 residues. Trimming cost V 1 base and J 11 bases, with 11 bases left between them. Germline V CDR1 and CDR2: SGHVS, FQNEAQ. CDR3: CASSLERGSAFF. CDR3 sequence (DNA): TGTGCCAGCAGCTTAGAGAGGGGTTCTGCTTTCTTT. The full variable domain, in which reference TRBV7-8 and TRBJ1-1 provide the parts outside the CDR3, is GAGVSQSPRYKVAKRGQDVALRCDPISGHVSLFWYQQALGQGPEFLTYFQNEAQLDKSGLPSDRFFAERPEGSVSTLKIQRTQQEDSAVYLCASSLERGSAFFGQGTRLTVV.

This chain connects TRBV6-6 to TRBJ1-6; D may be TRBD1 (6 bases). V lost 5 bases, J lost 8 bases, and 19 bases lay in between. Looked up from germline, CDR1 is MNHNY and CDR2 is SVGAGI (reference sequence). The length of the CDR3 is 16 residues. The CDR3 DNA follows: TGTGCCAGCAGTCTAGCCCCTCGACAGGTGGATTCACCCCTCCACTTT. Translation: CASSLAPRQVDSPLHF.

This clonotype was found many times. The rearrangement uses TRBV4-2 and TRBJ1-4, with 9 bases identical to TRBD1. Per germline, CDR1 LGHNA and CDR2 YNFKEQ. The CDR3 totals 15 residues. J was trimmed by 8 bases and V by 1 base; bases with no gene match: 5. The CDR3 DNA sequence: TGTGCCAGCAGCCAAGGGACAGGGGCCGAAGAAAAACTGTTTTTT. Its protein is CASSQGTGAEEKLFF.

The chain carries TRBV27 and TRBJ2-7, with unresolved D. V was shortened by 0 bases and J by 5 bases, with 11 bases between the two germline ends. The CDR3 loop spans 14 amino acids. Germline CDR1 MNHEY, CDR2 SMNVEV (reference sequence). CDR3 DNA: TGTGCCAGCAGTTTATCCCCCACTGTTAACGAGCAGTACTTC. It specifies CASSLSPTVNEQYF.

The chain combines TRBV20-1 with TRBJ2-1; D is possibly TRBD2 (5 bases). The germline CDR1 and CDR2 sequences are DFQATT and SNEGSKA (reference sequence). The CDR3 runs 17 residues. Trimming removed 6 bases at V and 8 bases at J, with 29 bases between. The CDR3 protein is CSATIDGKRLLIDEQFF. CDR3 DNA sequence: TGCAGTGCAACGATCGACGGGAAAAGACTGCTGATCGATGAGCAGTTCTTC.

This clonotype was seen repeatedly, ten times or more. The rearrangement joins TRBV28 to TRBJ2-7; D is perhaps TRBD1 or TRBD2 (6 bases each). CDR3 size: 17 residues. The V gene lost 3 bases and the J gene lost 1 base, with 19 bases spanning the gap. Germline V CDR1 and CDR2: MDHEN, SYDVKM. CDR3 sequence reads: CASSFPPGGSQSYEQYF. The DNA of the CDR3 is TGTGCCAGCAGTTTCCCCCCCGGGGGCTCCCAATCCTACGAGCAGTACTTC.

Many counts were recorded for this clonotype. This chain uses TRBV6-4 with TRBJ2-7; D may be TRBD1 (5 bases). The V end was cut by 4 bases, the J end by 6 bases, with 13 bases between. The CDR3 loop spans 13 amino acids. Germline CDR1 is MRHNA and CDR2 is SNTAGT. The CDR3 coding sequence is TGTGCCAGCAGTGCAACCCCAGACAGCGAGCAGTACTTC. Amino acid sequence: CASSATPDSEQYF.

The CDR3, as DNA: TGTGCCACCAGCGCCCTGGCAGTGAACACTGAAGCTTTCTTT. As protein: CATSALAVNTEAFF. The rearrangement uses TRBV15 and TRBJ1-1; D ambiguous. The V gene lost 5 bases and the J gene lost 0 bases, with 10 bases spanning the gap. CDR3 length equals 14 residues. Germline V gene lookup returns CDR1 LNHNV and CDR2 YYDKDF (reference sequence).

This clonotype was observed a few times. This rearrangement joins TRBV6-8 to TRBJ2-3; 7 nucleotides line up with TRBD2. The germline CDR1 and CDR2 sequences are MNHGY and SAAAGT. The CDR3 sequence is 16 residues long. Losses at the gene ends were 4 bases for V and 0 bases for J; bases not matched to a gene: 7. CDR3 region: CASSWSAGESTDTQYF. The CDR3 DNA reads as TGTGCCAGCAGTTGGTCGGCGGGGGAGAGCACAGATACGCAGTATTTT.

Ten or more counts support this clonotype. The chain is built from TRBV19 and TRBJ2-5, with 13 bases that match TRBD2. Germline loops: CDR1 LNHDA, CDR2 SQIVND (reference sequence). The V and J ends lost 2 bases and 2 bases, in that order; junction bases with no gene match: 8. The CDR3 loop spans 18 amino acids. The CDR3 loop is CASSINPGTSGVQETQYF. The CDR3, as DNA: TGTGCCAGTAGTATAAACCCAGGGACTAGCGGGGTACAAGAGACCCAGTACTTC.

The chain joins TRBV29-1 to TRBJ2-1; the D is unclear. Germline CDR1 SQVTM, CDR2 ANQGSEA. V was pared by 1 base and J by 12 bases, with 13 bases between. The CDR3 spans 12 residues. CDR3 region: CSVEGRWKRQFF. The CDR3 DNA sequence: TGCAGCGTTGAAGGAAGGTGGAAGAGGCAGTTCTTC.

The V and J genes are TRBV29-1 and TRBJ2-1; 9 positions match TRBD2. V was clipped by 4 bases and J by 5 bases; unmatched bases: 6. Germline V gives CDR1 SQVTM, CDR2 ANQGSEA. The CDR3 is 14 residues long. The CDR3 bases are TGCAGCGTTGCAGCTAGCGGGGTAAACAATGAGCAGTTCTTC. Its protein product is CSVAASGVNNEQFF.